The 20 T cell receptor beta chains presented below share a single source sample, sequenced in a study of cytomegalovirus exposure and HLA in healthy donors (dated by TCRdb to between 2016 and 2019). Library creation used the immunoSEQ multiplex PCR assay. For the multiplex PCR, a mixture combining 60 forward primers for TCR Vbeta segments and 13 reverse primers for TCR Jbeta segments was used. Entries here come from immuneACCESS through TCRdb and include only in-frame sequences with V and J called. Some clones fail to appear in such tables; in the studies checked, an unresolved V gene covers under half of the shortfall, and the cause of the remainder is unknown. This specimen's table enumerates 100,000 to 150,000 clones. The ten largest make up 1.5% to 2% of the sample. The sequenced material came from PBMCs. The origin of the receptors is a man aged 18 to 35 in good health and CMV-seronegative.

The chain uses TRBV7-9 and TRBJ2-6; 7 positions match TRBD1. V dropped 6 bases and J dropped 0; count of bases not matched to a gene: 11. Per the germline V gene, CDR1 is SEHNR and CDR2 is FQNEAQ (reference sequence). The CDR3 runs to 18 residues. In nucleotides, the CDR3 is TGTGCCAGCAGTCAACTCACAGGGGCCCTCTCTGGGGCCAACGTCCTGACTTTC. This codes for CASSQLTGALSGANVLTF.

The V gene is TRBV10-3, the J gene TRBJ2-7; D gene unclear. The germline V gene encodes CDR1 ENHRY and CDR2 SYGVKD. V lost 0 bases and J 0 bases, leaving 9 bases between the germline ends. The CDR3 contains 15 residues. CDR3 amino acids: CAISESWRISYEQYF. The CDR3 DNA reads TGTGCCATCAGTGAGTCCTGGCGGATCTCCTACGAGCAGTACTTC.

CDR3 protein: CASSPGTSYEQYF. CDR3 nucleotide sequence: TGTGCCAGCAGCCCGGGGACTTCCTACGAGCAGTACTTC. The chain recombines TRBV11-2 with TRBJ2-7; maybe TRBD2 (6 bases). Deletions cut 5 bases from V and 1 base from J, with 9 bases between. The germline V gene has CDR1 SGHAT and CDR2 FQNNGV. CDR3 length: 13 amino acids.

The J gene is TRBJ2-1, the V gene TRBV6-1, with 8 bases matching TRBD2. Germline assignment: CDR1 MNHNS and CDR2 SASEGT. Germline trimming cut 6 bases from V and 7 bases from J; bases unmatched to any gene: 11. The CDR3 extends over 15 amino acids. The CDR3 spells CASSAIGGAGNEQFF. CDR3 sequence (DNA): TGTGCCAGCAGCGCAATCGGGGGGGCCGGAAATGAGCAGTTCTTC.

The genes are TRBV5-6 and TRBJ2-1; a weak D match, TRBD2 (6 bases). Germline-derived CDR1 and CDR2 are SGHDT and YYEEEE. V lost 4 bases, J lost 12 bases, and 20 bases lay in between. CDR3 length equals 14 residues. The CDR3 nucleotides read TGTGCCAGCAGCCGCGCCGGGACTCCTTCGAGGCAGTTCTTC. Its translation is CASSRAGTPSRQFF.

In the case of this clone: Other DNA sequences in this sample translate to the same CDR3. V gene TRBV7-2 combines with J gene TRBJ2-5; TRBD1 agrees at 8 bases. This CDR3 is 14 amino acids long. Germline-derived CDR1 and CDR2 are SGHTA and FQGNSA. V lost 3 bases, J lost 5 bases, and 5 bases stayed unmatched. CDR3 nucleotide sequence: TGTGCCAGCAGCTTGCAGGGGGCTCGGGAGACCCAGTACTTC. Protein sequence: CASSLQGARETQYF.

CDR3 DNA sequence: TGTGCCAGCAGCCCCCTAGGTGGGTCGGCGGTGAACACCGGGGAGCTGTTTTTT. Translating it yields CASSPLGGSAVNTGELFF. This chain uses TRBV5-4 with TRBJ2-2; D uncertain. The CDR3 is made up of 18 amino acids. V was cut by 4 bases and J by 1 base, with 20 bases left in between. Germline V gene lookup returns CDR1 SGHNT and CDR2 YYREEE (reference sequence).

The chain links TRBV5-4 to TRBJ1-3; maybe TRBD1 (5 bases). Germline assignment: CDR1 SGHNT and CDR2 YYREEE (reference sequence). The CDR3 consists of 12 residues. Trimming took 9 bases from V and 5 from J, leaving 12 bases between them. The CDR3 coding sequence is TGTGCCACCGGGGGGTATAGAAACACCATATATTTT. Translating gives CATGGYRNTIYF.

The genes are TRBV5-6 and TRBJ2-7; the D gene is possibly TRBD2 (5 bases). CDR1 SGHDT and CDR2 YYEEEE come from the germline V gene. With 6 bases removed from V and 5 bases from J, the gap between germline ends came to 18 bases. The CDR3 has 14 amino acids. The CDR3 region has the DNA TGTGCCAGCAAGCGGAGATTGGAGTTGGACGAGCAGTACTTC. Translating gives CASKRRLELDEQYF.

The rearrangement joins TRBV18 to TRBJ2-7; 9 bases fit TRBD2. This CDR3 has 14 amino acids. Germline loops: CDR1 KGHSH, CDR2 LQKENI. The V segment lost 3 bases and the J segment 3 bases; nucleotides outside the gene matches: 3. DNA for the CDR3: TGTGCCAGCTCACCGGGTAGCGGGGGCTACGAGCAGTACTTC. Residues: CASSPGSGGYEQYF.

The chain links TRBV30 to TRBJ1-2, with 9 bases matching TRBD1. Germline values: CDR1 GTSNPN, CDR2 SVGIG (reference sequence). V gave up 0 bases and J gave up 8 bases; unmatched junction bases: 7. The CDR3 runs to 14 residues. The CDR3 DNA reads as TGTGCCTGGAGTGTTTGGGACAGGGACGGCGGCTACACCTTC. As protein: CAWSVWDRDGGYTF.

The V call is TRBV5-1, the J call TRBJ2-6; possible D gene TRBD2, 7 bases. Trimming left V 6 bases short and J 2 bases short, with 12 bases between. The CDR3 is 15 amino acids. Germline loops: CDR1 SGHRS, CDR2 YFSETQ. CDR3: CASNRGGAGANVLTF. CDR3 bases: TGCGCCAGCAACCGAGGGGGGGCTGGGGCCAACGTCCTGACTTTC.

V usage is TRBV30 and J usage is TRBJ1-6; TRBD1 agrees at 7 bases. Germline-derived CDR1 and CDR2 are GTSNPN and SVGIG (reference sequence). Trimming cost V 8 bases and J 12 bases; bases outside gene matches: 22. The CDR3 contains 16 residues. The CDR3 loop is CALQAPDRALSGPLHF. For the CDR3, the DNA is TGTGCCCTGCAAGCCCCTGACAGGGCTCTTAGCGGACCCCTCCACTTT.

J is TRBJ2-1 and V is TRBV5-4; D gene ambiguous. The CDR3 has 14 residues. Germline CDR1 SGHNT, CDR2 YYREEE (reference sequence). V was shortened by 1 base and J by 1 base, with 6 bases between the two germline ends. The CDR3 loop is CASSLTGSYNEQFF. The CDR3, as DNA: TGTGCCAGCAGCTTGACTGGTTCCTACAATGAGCAGTTCTTC.

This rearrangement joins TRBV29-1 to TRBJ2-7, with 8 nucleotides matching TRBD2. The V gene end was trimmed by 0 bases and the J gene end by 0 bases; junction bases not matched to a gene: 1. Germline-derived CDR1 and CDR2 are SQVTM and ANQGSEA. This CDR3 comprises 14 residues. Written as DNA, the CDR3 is TGCAGCGTTGAAGAAACTAGCGGCTCCTACGAGCAGTACTTC. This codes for CSVEETSGSYEQYF.

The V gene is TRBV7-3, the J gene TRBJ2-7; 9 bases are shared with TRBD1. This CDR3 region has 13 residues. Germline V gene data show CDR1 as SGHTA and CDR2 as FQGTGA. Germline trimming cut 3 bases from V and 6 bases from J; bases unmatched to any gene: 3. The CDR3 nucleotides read TGTGCCAGCAGCTTTGACAGGGGGTCCGAGCAGTACTTC. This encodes CASSFDRGSEQYF. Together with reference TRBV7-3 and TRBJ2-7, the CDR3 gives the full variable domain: GAGVSQTPSNKVTEKGKYVELRCDPISGHTALYWYRQSLGQGPEFLIYFQGTGAADDSGLPNDRFFAVRPEGSVSTLKIQRTERGDSAVYLCASSFDRGSEQYFGPGTRLTVT.

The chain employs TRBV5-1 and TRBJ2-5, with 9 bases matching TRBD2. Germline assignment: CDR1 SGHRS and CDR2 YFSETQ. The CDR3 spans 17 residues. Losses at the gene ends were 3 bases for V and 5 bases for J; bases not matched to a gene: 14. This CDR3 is CASSSMTSGGLRETQYF. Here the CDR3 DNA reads TGCGCCAGCAGCTCGATGACTAGCGGCGGGCTCCGGGAGACCCAGTACTTC.

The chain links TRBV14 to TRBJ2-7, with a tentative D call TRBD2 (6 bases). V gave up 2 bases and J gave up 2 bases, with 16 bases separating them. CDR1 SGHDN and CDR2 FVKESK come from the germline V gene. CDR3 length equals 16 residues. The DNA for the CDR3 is TGTGCCAGCAGCCAAAATCATCGGGACTCGACCTACGAGCAGTACTTC. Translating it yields CASSQNHRDSTYEQYF. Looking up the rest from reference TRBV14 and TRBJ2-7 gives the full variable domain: EAGVTQFPSHSVIEKGQTVTLRCDPISGHDNLYWYRRVMGKEIKFLLHFVKESKQDESGMPNNRFLAERTGGTYSTLKVQPAELEDSGVYFCASSQNHRDSTYEQYFGPGTRLTVT.

For the CDR3, the DNA is TGTGCCAGCAGCTTCCCCCCAGCGGGCGGGAGCAATCAGCCCCAGCATTTT. It translates to CASSFPPAGGSNQPQHF. The chain combines TRBV7-8 with TRBJ1-5; no reliable D call. V lost 3 bases, J lost 1 base, and 16 bases lay in between. This CDR3 is 17 amino acids long. Germline CDR1 SGHVS, CDR2 FQNEAQ.

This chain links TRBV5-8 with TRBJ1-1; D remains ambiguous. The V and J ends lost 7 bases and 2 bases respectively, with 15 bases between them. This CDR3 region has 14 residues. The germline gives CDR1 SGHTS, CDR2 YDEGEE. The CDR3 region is CASGYHAGNTEAFF. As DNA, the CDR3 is TGTGCCAGCGGATACCACGCAGGAAACACTGAAGCTTTCTTT. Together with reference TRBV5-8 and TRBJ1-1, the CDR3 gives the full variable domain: EAGVTQSPTHLIKTRGQQATLRCSPISGHTSVYWYQQALGLGLQFLLWYDEGEERNRGNFPPRFSGRQFPNYSSELNVNALELEDSALYLCASGYHAGNTEAFFGQGTRLTVV.